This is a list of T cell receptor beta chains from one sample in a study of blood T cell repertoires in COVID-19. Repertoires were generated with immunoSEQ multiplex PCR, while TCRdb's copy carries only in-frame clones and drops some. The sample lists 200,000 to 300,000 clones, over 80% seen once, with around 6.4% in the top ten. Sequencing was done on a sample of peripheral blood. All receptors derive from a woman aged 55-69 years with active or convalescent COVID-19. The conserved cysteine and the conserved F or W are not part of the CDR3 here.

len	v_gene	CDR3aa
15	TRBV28	ASSLRGGVPSTDTQY
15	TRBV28	ASSLRASGALTDTQY
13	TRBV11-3	ASSFEGLGTDTQY
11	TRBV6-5	ASSDSGVYGYT
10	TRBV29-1	SVAMRIDTQY
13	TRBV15	ATSTSGGLTDTQY
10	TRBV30	AADRAGNEQF
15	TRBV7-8	ASSPAWAGTNTGELF
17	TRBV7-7	ASSLAPPGLAGETYEQY
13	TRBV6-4	ASSDSQRERSEQF
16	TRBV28	ASSLRPRTSGGAKEQF
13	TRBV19	ASSDTGTGTQPQH
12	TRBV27	ASSPLRQDNEQF
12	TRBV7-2	ASSFTTGGGTQY
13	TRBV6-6	ASSHGTGGTGELF
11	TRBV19	ASRTGVRYGYT
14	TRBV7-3	ASSPAGTGSIGEQF
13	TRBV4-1	ASSQETGAGNTIY
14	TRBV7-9	ASSLRVAGPKDTQY
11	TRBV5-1	ASSSLPNEKLF